The subject of this entry is one T cell receptor (beta chain). The antigen remains unidentified. A sort by CD45RO/CCR7/CD25/CD127/CD95/CD27 yielded CD4+ naive, central memory, regulatory and stem cell-like memory cells. This entry is derived from a study of beta chain features in type 1 diabetes. Broader study findings: Shorter TCRB CDR3s, moderately but significantly so, marked every one of the four CD4+ subsets in Type 1 diabetes patients. Insertion counts at VDJ junctions were lower in type 1 diabetes patients, who also showed more deletions there.

Expressed TCRB transcripts were sequenced after all isolated RNA was converted to cDNA. The read count averaged approximately 4 million across naive, central memory and regulatory T cell samples. Profiled with immunoSEQ multiplex PCR; TCRdb holds only in-frame clones, not every one. Altogether 280,000 or so clones are present, approximately 15% being singletons, with the ten largest covering roughly 0.015%. The TCR originated in a man younger than 30 with type 1 diabetes. Sequences were obtained from naive CD4+ T cells from blood.

CDR3 protein: CASSQAGDYNEQFF. The DNA of the CDR3 is TGTGCCAGCAGCCAAGCTGGAGACTACAATGAGCAGTTCTTC. The V and J genes are TRBV14 and TRBJ2-1; no clear D gene. Germline V gene lookup returns CDR1 SGHDN and CDR2 FVKESK. Between the trimmed V and J ends, which lost 1 base and 3 bases, there was a span of 7 bases. This CDR3 has 14 residues.